These 23 T cell receptor beta chains were sequenced from one sample in a study of blood T cells in healthy people across ages. A J-beta primer mix and a sample-barcoded 5' primer were used in a second PCR of about 7 to 12 cycles. Via MiXCR, TCRdb re-called the 5' RACE reads, giving one row per CDR3 protein. Of about 1.7 million distinct CDR3 sequences detected, over 25% appear once; the ten largest clones hold over 7%. Sequencing was performed on blood. The receptors were gathered from a woman aged 25 to 45 in good health.

Comment on this clonotype: Sequence at one end of the junction differs from germline and may be a read error. This chain uses TRBV2 with TRBJ2-7; D perhaps matches TRBD2 (5 bases). From germline, CDR1 is SNHLY and CDR2 FYNNEI. This CDR3 comprises 14 residues. CDR3 in amino acids: CASKSADSSYEQYF. The DNA of the CDR3 is TGTGCCAGCAAAAGTGCGGACTCCTCCTACGAACAGTACTTC.

This chain links TRBV14 with TRBJ2-7; TRBD1 matches 9 bases. This CDR3 contains 14 residues. Germline CDR1 reads SGHDN; CDR2 reads FVKESK. V trimming: 5 bases; J trimming: 6 bases; junction bases outside the gene matches: 8. CDR3 sequence: CASSTGGARVEQYF. As DNA, the CDR3 is TGTGCCAGCAGCACAGGGGGCGCGAGGGTCGAGCAGTACTTC.

This clonotype was detected many times. The chain is built from TRBV6-5 and TRBJ2-4; a possible D gene is TRBD2 (6 bases). Germline values: CDR1 MNHEY, CDR2 SVGAGI. Trimming removed 3 bases at V and 7 bases at J, with 13 bases between. CDR3 length: 14 residues. The CDR3 spells CASSYGLASNIQYF. The CDR3 nucleotides read TGTGCCAGCAGTTATGGTCTAGCGAGTAACATTCAGTACTTC.

This clonotype showed up many times. The chain links TRBV5-1 to TRBJ1-6; D is unclear. Trimming left V 0 bases short and J 10 bases short, with 14 bases between. This CDR3 region has 15 residues. Germline V CDR1 and CDR2: SGHRS, YFSETQ. The CDR3 spells CASSLGTTAVSPLHF. The CDR3 DNA reads as TGCGCCAGCAGCTTGGGGACTACAGCGGTCTCACCCCTCCACTTT.

This clonotype appeared a few times. The rearrangement links TRBV13 to TRBJ2-6; maybe TRBD1 (6 bases). The length of the CDR3 is 16 residues. Trimming left V 5 bases short and J 0 bases short, with 11 bases between. Germline lookup yields CDR1 PRHDT and CDR2 FYEKMQ (reference sequence). The CDR3 bases are TGTGCCAGCAGCGAGACGGACAGCTCTGGGGCCAACGTCCTGACTTTC. The encoded protein is CASSETDSSGANVLTF.

This clonotype was counted many times. The chain carries TRBV3-1 and TRBJ2-4, with TRBD1 matching 8 bases. Germline values: CDR1 LGHDT, CDR2 YNNKEL (reference sequence). V was clipped by 4 bases and J by 0 bases; unmatched bases: 17. The CDR3 sequence is 20 residues long. CDR3 loop: CASSLHLRDRRNLAKNIQYF. In nucleotides, the CDR3 is TGTGCCAGCAGCCTCCATCTGAGGGACAGGCGGAATCTAGCCAAAAACATTCAGTACTTC.

This clonotype was detected a few times. The chain has TRBV12-3 or TRBV12-4 and TRBJ2-3; D ambiguous. The CDR3 loop spans 12 amino acids. The ends were cut back, 3 bases at V and 7 bases at J, with 8 bases in the middle. CDR3 residues: CASSLVLNTQYF. Here the CDR3 DNA reads TGTGCCAGCAGTTTGGTCTTGAATACGCAGTATTTT.

Turning to this clonotype: This is likely a read error, given that the CDR3 carries no conserved phenylalanine or tryptophan at its end. The rearrangement joins TRBV29-1 to TRBJ2-3; 12 nucleotides agree with TRBD1. J gave up 6 bases and V 5 bases, and 12 bases lay outside the gene matches. Germline assignment: CDR1 SQVTM and CDR2 ANQGSEA. CDR3 length: 16 residues. CDR3 protein: CSVFIGGTGGKDTQYC. The CDR3 nucleotides read TGCAGCGTTTTCATCGGAGGGACAGGGGGCAAGGATACGCAGTATTGT.

Comment on this clonotype: An end of the junction differs from the germline gene, which may be a read error. V and J are TRBV20-1 and TRBJ2-6; D might be TRBD1 (6 bases). The CDR3 has 16 amino acids. The V gene's germline CDR1 is DFQATT and CDR2 SNEGSKA (reference sequence). The CDR3, as DNA: TGCAGTGCTAGAGACAGGGGCAGCTCTGGGGCCAACGTCCCGACTTTC. Its protein is CSARDRGSSGANVPTF.

The chain carries TRBV6-6 and TRBJ1-2; D gene uncertain. V was shortened by 2 bases and J by 5 bases, with 18 bases between the two germline ends. The CDR3 is 16 amino acids. CDR1 is MNHNY and CDR2 is SVGAGI in the germline V gene (reference sequence). In nucleotides, the CDR3 is TGTGCCAGCAGTTACCCGACGGGCGCGGCGGGGTATGGCTACACCTTC. It is translated as CASSYPTGAAGYGYTF.

The rearrangement joins TRBV4-1 to TRBJ1-2; no clear D. The CDR3 length is 12 residues. The germline V and J ends were trimmed by 0 bases and 5 bases, with 4 bases remaining between them. Germline loops: CDR1 MGHRA, CDR2 YSYEKL. In DNA, the CDR3 is TGCGCCAGCAGCCAAGACTTTTATGGCTACACCTTC. Amino acid sequence: CASSQDFYGYTF.

The J gene is TRBJ1-2, the V gene TRBV9, with D possibly TRBD1 on 5 matching bases. The ends were cut back, 4 bases at V and 5 bases at J, with 18 bases in the middle. This CDR3 is built from 15 residues. Germline CDR1 SGDLS, CDR2 YYNGEE. CDR3 sequence: CASSPGRGEFYGYTF. CDR3 bases: TGTGCCAGCAGCCCGGGCCGGGGCGAGTTTTATGGCTACACCTTC.

The gene calls are TRBV13 and TRBJ2-2; possible D gene TRBD1, 5 bases. This CDR3 has 15 residues. Germline assignment: CDR1 PRHDT and CDR2 FYEKMQ (reference sequence). V lost 5 bases and J 4 bases, leaving 14 bases between the germline ends. Here the CDR3 DNA reads TGTGCCAGCAGCGACAGACGGCATTCCACCGGGGAGCTGTTTTTT. It codes for CASSDRRHSTGELFF.

The CDR3 region has the DNA TGTGCCAGCAGTTCTCACAGGGTCCCCACCGGGGAGCTGTTTTTT. Protein sequence: CASSSHRVPTGELFF. The chain uses TRBV28 and TRBJ2-2; D is possibly TRBD1 (6 bases). In germline, CDR1 is MDHEN, CDR2 SYDVKM. The V end lost 4 bases, the J end lost 4 bases, and 13 bases lay between the germline ends. This CDR3 is 15 amino acids long.

The chain joins TRBV10-3 to TRBJ2-3, with 7 bases that match TRBD2. The germline V gene has CDR1 ENHRY and CDR2 SYGVKD. The length of the CDR3 is 17 residues. V was pared by 4 bases and J by 4 bases, with 14 bases of the junction left unmatched. Here the CDR3 reads CAISAGGSGGSADTQYF. The CDR3 bases are TGTGCCATCAGTGCCGGTGGGTCGGGGGGATCTGCAGATACGCAGTATTTT.

This clonotype was recorded a few times. The chain couples TRBV5-1 to TRBJ1-1, with a weak D call TRBD1 (5 bases). The CDR3 length is 14 residues. Germline CDR1 and CDR2: SGHRS and YFSETQ. Trimming pared 9 bases from V and 6 bases from J, leaving 21 bases between. The CDR3 DNA reads TGCGCCACCAGAGACGTCAGGGCTTCGGCTGAAGCTTTCTTT. Residues: CATRDVRASAEAFF.

This clonotype appeared a few times. V usage is TRBV12-3 or TRBV12-4 and J usage is TRBJ1-6, with D perhaps matching TRBD1 (5 bases). The CDR3 has 14 residues. V dropped 6 bases and J dropped 10 bases, with 16 bases sitting between them. The DNA of the CDR3 is TGTGCCAGCAGCCCAAGGGACGGCGGCTCACCCCTCCACTTT. Encoded protein: CASSPRDGGSPLHF.

This sequence joins TRBV18 and TRBJ2-1; D gene unclear. The CDR3 has 16 amino acids. Trimming took off 6 bases at V and 6 bases at J, with 21 bases between the two ends. Germline CDR1 KGHSH, CDR2 LQKENI. This CDR3 reads CASSLNPPEISNEQFF. In DNA, the CDR3 is TGTGCCAGCTCCCTTAACCCCCCGGAGATCAGCAATGAGCAGTTCTTC.

This clonotype was recorded many times. The chain uses TRBV10-3 and TRBJ1-2; D not certain. There are 15 residues in the CDR3. V gave up 4 bases and J gave up 2 bases, with 14 bases separating them. Germline-derived CDR1 and CDR2 are ENHRY and SYGVKD. CDR3 protein: CAISVFSGQNYGYTF. In DNA form, the CDR3 reads TGTGCCATCAGTGTATTTTCGGGCCAGAACTATGGCTACACCTTC.

This clonotype showed up many times. The chain employs TRBV7-9 and TRBJ2-7; D is possibly TRBD1 or TRBD2 (6 bases each). V dropped 4 bases and J dropped 5 bases, with 15 bases sitting between them. CDR3 length equals 14 residues. Germline V gene lookup returns CDR1 SEHNR and CDR2 FQNEAQ (reference sequence). The CDR3 nucleotides read TGTGCCAGCAGCTCGGAGGGGGTTTACAACGAGCAGTACTTC. Its protein is CASSSEGVYNEQYF. The full variable domain, in which reference TRBV7-9 and TRBJ2-7 provide the parts outside the CDR3, is DTGVSQNPRHKITKRGQNVTFRCDPISEHNRLYWYRQTLGQGPEFLTYFQNEAQLEKSRLLSDRFSAERPKGSFSTLEIQRTEQGDSAMYLCASSSEGVYNEQYFGPGTRLTVT.

Turning to this clonotype: This clone may be a read error of a much larger clone one base away. The chain recombines TRBV27 with TRBJ2-4, with 7 nucleotides matching TRBD2. Germline V gives CDR1 MNHEY, CDR2 SMNVEV (reference sequence). The CDR3 extends over 15 amino acids. V gave up 4 bases and J gave up 13 bases; unmatched junction bases: 16. CDR3 loop: CASSSIGGGVYVQYF. CDR3 coding DNA: TGTGCCAGCAGTTCCATAGGCGGGGGAGTCTACGTGCAGTACTTC.

This chain uses TRBV11-1 with TRBJ1-1, with unresolved D. Deletions cut 6 bases from V and 5 bases from J, with 16 bases between. CDR3 length: 14 residues. The V gene's germline CDR1 is SGHAT and CDR2 FQDESV (reference sequence). Written as DNA, the CDR3 is TGTGCCAGCAGTACACCAAAGAGGAGGACTGAAGCTTTCTTT. This translates into CASSTPKRRTEAFF.

Remarks on this clonotype: A junction boundary mismatches the germline segment, possibly from a read error. The chain recombines TRBV11-3 with TRBJ2-6, with D possibly called TRBD1 or TRBD2 (6 bases each). The CDR3 totals 15 residues. The germline V gene has CDR1 SGHNT and CDR2 YENEEA. The CDR3 nucleotides are TGTGCCAGCAGCGTCGGGGGCTCTGGGGCCAACGTCCGGACTTTC. Translating it yields CASSVGGSGANVRTF.